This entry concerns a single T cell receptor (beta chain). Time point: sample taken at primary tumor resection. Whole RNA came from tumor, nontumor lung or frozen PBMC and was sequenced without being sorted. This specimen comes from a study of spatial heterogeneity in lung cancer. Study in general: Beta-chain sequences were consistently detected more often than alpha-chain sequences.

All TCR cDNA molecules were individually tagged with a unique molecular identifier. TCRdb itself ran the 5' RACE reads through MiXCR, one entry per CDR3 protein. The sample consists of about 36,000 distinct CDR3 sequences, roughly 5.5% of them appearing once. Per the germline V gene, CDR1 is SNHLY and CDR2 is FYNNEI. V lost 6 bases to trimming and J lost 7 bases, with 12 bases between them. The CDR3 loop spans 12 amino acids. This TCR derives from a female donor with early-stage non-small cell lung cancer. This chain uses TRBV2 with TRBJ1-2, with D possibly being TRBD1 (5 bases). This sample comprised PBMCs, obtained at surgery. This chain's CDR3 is CASRGDVSGYTF. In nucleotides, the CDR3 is TGTGCCAGCAGGGGGGATGTTTCTGGCTACACCTTC.